This entry is about one TCR beta chain. It lacks a known antigen. Base qualities are not provided; no much larger clone lies one nucleotide away. The data stem from a study of glioma-infiltrating T cells (dated by TCRdb to the mid-2010s). For the study in its entirety: Glioma tissue, non-neoplastic brain tissue and matched peripheral blood mononuclear cells were used as sources from which TCR alpha- and beta-chain repertoires were sequenced. To gauge divergence between tissue and blood T-cell populations, every tissue-infiltrating repertoire was compared against the peripheral blood repertoire from the same patient. The paired cohort was made up of three low-grade glioma patients, seven to nine primary glioblastoma patients and three non-glioma patients who contributed non-neoplastic brain tissue. Here is what the overall study found, with its caveats: Small numbers underpinned the group comparisons: several glioblastoma patients, three low-grade glioma patients and three non-neoplastic patients. Tissue and blood shared very few CDR3 sequences, a result attributed to high CDR3 diversity and limited sampling. VJ-independent divergence between tissue and blood was found to be below expectation in non-neoplastic patients but above expectation in all gliomas, particularly low-grade gliomas.

V is shortened by 6 bases, J by 7 bases, and the region joining them spans 19 bases. Based on the germline V gene, the CDR1 and CDR2 sequences are MNHEY and SVGEGT. The cysteine opens and the phenylalanine closes a CDR3 of 14 amino acids. Only CDR3 DNA is held: 42 bases, read in frame from base 1. TCR alpha and beta CDR3 regions were amplified with the iRepertoire nested amplicon-rescue multiplex PCR (arm-PCR) platform from RNA. One-step reverse transcription and amplification used roughly 100-450 ng of tissue mRNA or PBMC total RNA as input. Following bead purification, Illumina adapters were added by a secondary multiplex PCR, and the libraries were gel-purified between 200 and 400 bp. Demultiplexing relied on internal 6-nucleotide barcodes carried by the libraries. The libraries were sequenced on an Illumina MiSeq using 2x220 or 2x250 nucleotide paired-end reads. On the authors' methods: Paired reads were merged using FLASH 1.2.11 and were aligned to the GRCh37 human genome using BWA-MEM, after which TRA and TRB reads were extracted. For V and J assignment, an IMGT-derived reference of cassette sequences and CDR3 motifs that included pseudogenes was used. Reads were translated in three frames, and productive CDR3s were defined by a C…FGXG motif without stop codons. Unique combinations of V-J cassette pair and CDR3 amino acid sequence were defined as clonotypes. Reads were filtered by Hamming distance, with the threshold set by the sequence error rate of each sample in mapped regions. TCRdb itself trimmed the public reads at Q25 with fastp, ran MiXCR and retained productive beta chains. CDR3 protein sequences are deduplicated, and each keeps its most common genes and DNA. In this record, the V and J calls reflect TCRdb's handling and not the investigators' own analysis. Across this sample there are over 15,000 distinct CDR3 sequences, with about 62% seen only once. About 43% of the sample is in the top ten clones.

The source is a human donor with low-grade glioma or glioblastoma, undergoing nonglioma brain surgery, or in good health (not recorded which). The material sequenced was glioma tissue, nonneoplastic brain tissue, or PBMCs (not recorded which). Recombination connected TRBV6-2 or TRBV6-3 to TRBJ2-7, with a weak D call of TRBD1 (5 bases match). The CDR3 protein: CASSRTLSYNEQYF. The base sequence is TGTGCCAGCAGCCGGACACTCTCCTACAATGAGCAGTACTTC.